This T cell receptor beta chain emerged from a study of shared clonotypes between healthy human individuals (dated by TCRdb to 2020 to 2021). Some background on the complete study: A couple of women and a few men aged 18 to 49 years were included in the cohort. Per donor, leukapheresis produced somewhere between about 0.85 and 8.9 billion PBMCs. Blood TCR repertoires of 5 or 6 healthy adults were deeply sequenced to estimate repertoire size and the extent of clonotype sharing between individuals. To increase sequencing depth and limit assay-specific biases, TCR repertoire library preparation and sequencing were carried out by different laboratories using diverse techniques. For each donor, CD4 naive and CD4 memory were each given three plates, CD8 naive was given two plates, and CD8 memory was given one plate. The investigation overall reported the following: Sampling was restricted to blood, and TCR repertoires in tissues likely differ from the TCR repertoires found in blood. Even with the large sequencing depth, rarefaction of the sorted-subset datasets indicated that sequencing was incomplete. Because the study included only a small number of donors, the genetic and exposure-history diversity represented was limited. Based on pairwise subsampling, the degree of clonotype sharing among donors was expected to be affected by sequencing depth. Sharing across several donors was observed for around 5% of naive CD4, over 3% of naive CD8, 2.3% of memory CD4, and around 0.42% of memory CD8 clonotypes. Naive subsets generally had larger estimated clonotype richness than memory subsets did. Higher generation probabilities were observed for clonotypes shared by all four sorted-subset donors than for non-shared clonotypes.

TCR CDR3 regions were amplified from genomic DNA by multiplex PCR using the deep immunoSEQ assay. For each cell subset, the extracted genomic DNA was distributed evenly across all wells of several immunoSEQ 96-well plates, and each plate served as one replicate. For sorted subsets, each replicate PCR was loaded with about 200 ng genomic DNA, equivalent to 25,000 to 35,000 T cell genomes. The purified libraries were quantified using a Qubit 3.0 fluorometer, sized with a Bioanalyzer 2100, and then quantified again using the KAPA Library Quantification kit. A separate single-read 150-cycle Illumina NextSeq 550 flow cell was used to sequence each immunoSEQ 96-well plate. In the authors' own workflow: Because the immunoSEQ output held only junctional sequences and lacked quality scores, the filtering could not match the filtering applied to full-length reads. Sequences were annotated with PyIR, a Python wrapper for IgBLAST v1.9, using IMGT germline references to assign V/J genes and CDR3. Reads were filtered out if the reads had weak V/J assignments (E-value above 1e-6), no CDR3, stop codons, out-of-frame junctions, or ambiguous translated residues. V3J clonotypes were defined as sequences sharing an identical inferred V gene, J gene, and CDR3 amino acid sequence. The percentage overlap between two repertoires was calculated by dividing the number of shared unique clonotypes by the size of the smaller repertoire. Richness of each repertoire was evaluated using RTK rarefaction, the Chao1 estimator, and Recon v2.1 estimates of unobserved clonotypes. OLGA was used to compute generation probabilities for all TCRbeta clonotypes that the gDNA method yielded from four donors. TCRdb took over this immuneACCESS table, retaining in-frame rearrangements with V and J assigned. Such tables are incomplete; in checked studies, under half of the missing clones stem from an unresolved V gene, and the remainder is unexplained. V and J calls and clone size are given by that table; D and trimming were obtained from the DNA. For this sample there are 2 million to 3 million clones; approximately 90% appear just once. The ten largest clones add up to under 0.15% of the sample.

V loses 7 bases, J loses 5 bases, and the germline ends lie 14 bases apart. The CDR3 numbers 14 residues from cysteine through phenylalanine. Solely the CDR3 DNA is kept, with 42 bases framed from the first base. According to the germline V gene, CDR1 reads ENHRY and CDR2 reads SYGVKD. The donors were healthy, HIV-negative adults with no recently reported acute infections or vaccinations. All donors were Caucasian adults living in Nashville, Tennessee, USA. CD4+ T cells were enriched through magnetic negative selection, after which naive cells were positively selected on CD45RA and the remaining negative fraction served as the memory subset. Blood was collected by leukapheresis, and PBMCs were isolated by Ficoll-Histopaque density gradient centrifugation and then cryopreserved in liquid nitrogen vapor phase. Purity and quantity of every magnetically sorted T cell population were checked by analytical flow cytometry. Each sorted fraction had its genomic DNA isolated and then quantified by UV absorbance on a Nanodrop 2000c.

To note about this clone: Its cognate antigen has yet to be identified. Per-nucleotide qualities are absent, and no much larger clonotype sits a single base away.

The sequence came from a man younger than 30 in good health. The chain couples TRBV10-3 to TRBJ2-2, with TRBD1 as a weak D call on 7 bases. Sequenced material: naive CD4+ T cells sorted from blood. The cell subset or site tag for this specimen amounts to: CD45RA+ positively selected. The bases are TGTGCCATCAAGAGGCAGGGGGGTACCGGGGAGCTGTTTTTT. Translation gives CAIKRQGGTGELFF.